Listed here is a single T cell receptor (beta chain). The antigen is unknown. The length of the CDR3 is 16 residues. Trimming took 0 bases from V and 6 from J, leaving 15 bases between them. CDR1 and CDR2 (germline): LNHDA, SQIVND (reference sequence). Measured with immunoSEQ multiplex PCR; TCRdb has only the in-frame clones, and not every one. The sample has about 150,000 clones; about 90% are singletons. The record originates from a study of T cell responses to AZD1222 COVID-19 vaccine. Points from the study as a whole: Spike-specific TCR repertoires showed rising breadth and depth after two AZD1222 doses. Sampled repertoires all dated from after the peak T cell response. Baseline seropositives among AZD1222 recipients totaled only six or seven.

The chain carries TRBV19 and TRBJ2-1, with D perhaps matching TRBD2 (6 bases). The receptor was derived from an adult in good health. Sequenced material: peripheral blood, taken on day 0 of MenACWY control vaccination. Written as DNA, the CDR3 is TGTGCCAGTAGTATAGAGGGGACGGGAGCTTTCAATGAGCAGTTCTTC. Translation: CASSIEGTGAFNEQFF.